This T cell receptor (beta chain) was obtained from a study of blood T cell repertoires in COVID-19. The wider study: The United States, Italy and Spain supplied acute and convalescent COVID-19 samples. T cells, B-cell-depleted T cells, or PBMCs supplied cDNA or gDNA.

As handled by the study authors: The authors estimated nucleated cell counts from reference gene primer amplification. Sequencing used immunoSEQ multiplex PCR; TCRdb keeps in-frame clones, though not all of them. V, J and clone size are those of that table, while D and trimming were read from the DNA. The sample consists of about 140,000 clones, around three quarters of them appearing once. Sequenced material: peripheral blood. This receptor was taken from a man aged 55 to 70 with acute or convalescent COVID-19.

Here the CDR3 reads CASTTGFTDEQYF. The CDR3 nucleotides are TGTGCCAGTACCACAGGGTTCACGGACGAGCAGTACTTC. The V call is TRBV2, the J call TRBJ2-7; D is possibly TRBD1 (6 bases). Trimming shortened V by 9 bases and J by 5 bases, and 17 bases separated the two germline ends. This CDR3 comprises 13 residues. Per germline, CDR1 SNHLY and CDR2 FYNNEI. The full variable domain, with the rest looked up from reference TRBV2 and TRBJ2-7, is EPEVTQTPSHQVTQMGQEVILRCVPISNHLYFYWYRQILGQKVEFLVSFYNNEISEKSEIFDDQFSVERPDGSNFTLKIRSTKLEDSAMYFCASTTGFTDEQYFGPGTRLTVT.